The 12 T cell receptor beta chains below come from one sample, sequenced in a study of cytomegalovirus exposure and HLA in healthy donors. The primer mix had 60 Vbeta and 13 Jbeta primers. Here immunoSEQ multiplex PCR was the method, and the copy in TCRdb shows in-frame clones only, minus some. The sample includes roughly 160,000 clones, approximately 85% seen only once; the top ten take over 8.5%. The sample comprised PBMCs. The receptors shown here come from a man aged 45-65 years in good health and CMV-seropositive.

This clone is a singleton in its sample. The CDR3 spells CASSRPDRAGGYTF. CDR3 in DNA: TGTGCCAGCAGTCGGCCGGACAGGGCGGGTGGCTACACCTTC. The chain employs TRBV28 and TRBJ1-2, with 8 bases aligning to TRBD1. The CDR3 length is 14 residues. Germline assignment: CDR1 MDHEN and CDR2 SYDVKM. The V gene end was trimmed by 5 bases and the J gene end by 7 bases; junction bases not matched to a gene: 9.

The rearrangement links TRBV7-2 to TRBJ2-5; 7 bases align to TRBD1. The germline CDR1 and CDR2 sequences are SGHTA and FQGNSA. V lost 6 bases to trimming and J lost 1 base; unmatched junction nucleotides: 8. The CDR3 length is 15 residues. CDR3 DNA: TGTGCCAGCAGTTTACAGGGGATGGGCCAAGAGACCCAGTACTTC. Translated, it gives CASSLQGMGQETQYF.

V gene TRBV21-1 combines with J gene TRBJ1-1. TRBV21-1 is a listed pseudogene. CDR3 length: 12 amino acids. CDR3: CAAPRGTTEAFF. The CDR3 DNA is TGTGCCGCCCCCCGGGGGACGACTGAAGCTTTCTTT.

This chain's CDR3 is CASRPGTSSYEQYF. The DNA of the CDR3 is TGTGCCAGCAGACCCGGGACTTCCTCTTACGAGCAGTACTTC. The chain recombines TRBV7-9 with TRBJ2-7; TRBD2 is a possible D gene (6 bases). The length of the CDR3 is 14 residues. The V and J ends lost 6 bases and 4 bases respectively, with 16 bases between them. The germline gives CDR1 SEHNR, CDR2 FQNEAQ (reference sequence).

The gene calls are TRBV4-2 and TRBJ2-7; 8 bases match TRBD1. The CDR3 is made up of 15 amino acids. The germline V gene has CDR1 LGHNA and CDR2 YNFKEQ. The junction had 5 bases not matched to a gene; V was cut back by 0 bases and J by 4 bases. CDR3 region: CASSQEPGGPYEQYF. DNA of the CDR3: TGTGCCAGCAGCCAAGAGCCAGGGGGCCCGTACGAGCAGTACTTC.

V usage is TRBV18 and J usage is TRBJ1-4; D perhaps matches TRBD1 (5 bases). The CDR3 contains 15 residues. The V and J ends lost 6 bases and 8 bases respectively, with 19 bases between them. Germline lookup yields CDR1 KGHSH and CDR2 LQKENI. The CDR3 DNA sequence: TGTGCCAGCTCCCCCGGGAGGGGTAGTTCAGAAAAACTGTTTTTT. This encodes CASSPGRGSSEKLFF.

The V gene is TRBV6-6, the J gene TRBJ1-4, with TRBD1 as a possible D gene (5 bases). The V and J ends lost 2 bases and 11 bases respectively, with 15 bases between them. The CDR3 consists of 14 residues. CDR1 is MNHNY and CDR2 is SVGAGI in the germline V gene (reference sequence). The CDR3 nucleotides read TGTGCCAGCAGTTACACCCAGGGACTGCTCAAACTGTTTTTT. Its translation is CASSYTQGLLKLFF.

CDR3 sequence reads: CASSTSGTRQETQYF. CDR3 nucleotide sequence: TGTGCCAGCAGCACTAGCGGGACAAGACAAGAGACCCAGTACTTC. The chain combines TRBV7-9 with TRBJ2-5; 10 nucleotides align to TRBD2. From germline, CDR1 is SEHNR and CDR2 FQNEAQ (reference sequence). V lost 5 bases, J lost 2 bases, and 5 bases stayed unmatched. The CDR3 extends over 15 amino acids.

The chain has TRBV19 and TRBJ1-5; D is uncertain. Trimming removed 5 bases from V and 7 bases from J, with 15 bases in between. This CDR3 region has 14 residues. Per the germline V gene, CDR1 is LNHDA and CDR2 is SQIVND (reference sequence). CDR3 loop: CASSPLSGGQPQHF. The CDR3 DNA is TGTGCCAGTAGTCCCTTATCCGGAGGGCAGCCCCAGCATTTT.

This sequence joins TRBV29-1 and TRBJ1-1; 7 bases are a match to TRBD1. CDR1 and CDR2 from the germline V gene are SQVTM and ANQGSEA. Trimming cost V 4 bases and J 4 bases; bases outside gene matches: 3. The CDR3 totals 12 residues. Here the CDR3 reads CSVAGTVTEAFF. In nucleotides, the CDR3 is TGCAGCGTTGCCGGGACAGTCACTGAAGCTTTCTTT.

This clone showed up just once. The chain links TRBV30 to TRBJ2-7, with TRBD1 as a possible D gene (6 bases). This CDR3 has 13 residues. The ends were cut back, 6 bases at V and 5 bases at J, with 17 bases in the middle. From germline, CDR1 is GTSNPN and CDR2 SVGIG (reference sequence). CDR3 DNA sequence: TGTGCCTGCCTCAGGGGTGTCCGCCACGAGCAGTACTTC. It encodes CACLRGVRHEQYF.

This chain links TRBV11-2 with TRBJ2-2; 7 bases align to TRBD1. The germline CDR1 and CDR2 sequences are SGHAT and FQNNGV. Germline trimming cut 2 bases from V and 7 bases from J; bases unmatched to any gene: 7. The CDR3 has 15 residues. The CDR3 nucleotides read TGTGCCAGCAGCTTAAGCACAGGGGAAGGCGGGGAGCTGTTTTTT. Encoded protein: CASSLSTGEGGELFF.